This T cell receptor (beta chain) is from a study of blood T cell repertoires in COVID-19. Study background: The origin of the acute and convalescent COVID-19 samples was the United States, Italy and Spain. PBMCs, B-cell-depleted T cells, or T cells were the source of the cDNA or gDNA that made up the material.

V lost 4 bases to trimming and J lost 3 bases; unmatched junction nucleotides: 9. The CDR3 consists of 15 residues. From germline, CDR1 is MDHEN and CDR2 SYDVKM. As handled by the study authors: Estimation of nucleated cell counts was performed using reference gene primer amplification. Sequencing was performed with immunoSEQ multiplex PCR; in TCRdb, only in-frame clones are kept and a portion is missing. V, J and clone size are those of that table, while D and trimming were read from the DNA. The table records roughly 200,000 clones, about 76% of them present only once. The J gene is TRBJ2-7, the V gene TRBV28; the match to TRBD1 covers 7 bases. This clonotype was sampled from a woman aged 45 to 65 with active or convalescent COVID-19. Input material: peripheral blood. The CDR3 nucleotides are TGTGCCAGCAGTTCCCTTACAGGGGTCGACTACGAGCAGTACTTC. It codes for CASSSLTGVDYEQYF.